The 21 T cell receptor beta chains given below trace back to one sample, sequenced in a study of T cell changes during pregnancy in multiple sclerosis. Clones were sequenced by immunoSEQ multiplex PCR, and TCRdb holds only the in-frame ones, with some missing. This sample carries roughly 24,000 clones, around 86% of them seen once, and the ten largest clones take about 1%. The source was CD4+ T cells from peripheral blood mononuclear cells, collected in the second trimester of pregnancy. The receptors were gathered from a female donor in good health, enrolled as a control in a pregnancy study.

The chain uses TRBV18 and TRBJ1-2; D uncertain. This CDR3 is built from 11 residues. The V end was cut by 8 bases, the J end by 8 bases, with 12 bases between. Looked up from germline, CDR1 is KGHSH and CDR2 is LQKENI. The CDR3 loop is CASALSGGYTF. CDR3 nucleotides: TGTGCCAGCGCCTTGAGCGGGGGCTACACCTTC.

V and J are TRBV9 and TRBJ2-1; D remains unclear. This CDR3 has 17 amino acids. Trimming shortened V by 0 bases and J by 5 bases, and 18 bases separated the two germline ends. The germline V gene has CDR1 SGDLS and CDR2 YYNGEE. CDR3 coding DNA: TGTGCCAGCAGCGTAGACCCACCACAAAGCGTCCACAATGAGCAGTTCTTC. Translation: CASSVDPPQSVHNEQFF.

The chain has TRBV18 and TRBJ1-6; tentative D call: TRBD1 (5 bases). Germline V lookup: CDR1 KGHSH, CDR2 LQKENI. The V end lost 0 bases, the J end lost 4 bases, and 7 bases lay between the germline ends. The CDR3 is 15 amino acids. The CDR3 bases are TGTGCCAGCTCACCACCGGGGGGATATAATTCACCCCTCCACTTT. The encoded protein is CASSPPGGYNSPLHF.

This rearrangement joins TRBV6-5 to TRBJ2-2; possibly TRBD2 for D (6 bases). The germline V gene has CDR1 MNHEY and CDR2 SVGAGI. Trimming took 5 bases from V and 15 from J, leaving 19 bases between them. The CDR3 length is 13 residues. The CDR3 nucleotides read TGTGCCAGCAGTGGTTATCTGGGGGGTCTGTTGTTTTTT. Protein: CASSGYLGGLLFF.

The chain is built from TRBV7-2 and TRBJ2-7, with 8 bases matching TRBD2. The V gene's germline CDR1 is SGHTA and CDR2 FQGNSA. This CDR3 has 14 amino acids. Germline trimming cut 5 bases from V and 2 bases from J; bases unmatched to any gene: 5. CDR3 amino acids: CASSTPGGAYEQYF. Written as DNA, the CDR3 is TGTGCCAGCAGCACCCCCGGGGGGGCCTACGAGCAGTACTTC.

The rearrangement joins TRBV19 to TRBJ2-7, with 12 bases matching TRBD2. After removal of 2 bases from V and 4 bases from J, the junction contained 3 bases not matched to a gene. The CDR3 extends over 15 amino acids. Germline CDR1 is LNHDA and CDR2 is SQIVND (reference sequence). The CDR3 sequence is CASSITSGGFYEQYF. In DNA form, the CDR3 reads TGTGCCAGTAGTATAACTAGCGGGGGGTTTTACGAGCAGTACTTC.

The chain recombines TRBV5-1 with TRBJ2-7, with TRBD2 matching over 8 bases. Germline lookup yields CDR1 SGHRS and CDR2 YFSETQ. The trim removed 6 bases at V and 7 bases at J, leaving 15 bases unmatched. The CDR3 consists of 15 residues. The CDR3 region is CASTLTGSGAGEQYF. CDR3 nucleotides: TGCGCCAGCACTTTGACTGGTAGCGGGGCGGGGGAGCAGTACTTC. The full variable domain, in which reference TRBV5-1 and TRBJ2-7 provide the parts outside the CDR3, is KAGVTQTPRYLIKTRGQQVTLSCSPISGHRSVSWYQQTPGQGLQFLFEYFSETQRNKGNFPGRFSGRQFSNSRSEMNVSTLELGDSALYLCASTLTGSGAGEQYFGPGTRLTVT.

The genes are TRBV4-1 and TRBJ2-5; tentatively, D is TRBD2 (5 bases). This CDR3 spans 12 amino acids. Germline loops: CDR1 MGHRA, CDR2 YSYEKL. V dropped 1 base and J dropped 5 bases, with 5 bases sitting between them. The CDR3 loop is CASSQGRETQYF. DNA of the CDR3: TGCGCCAGCAGCCAAGGGAGGGAGACCCAGTACTTC.

This clone has a handful of counts. The chain carries TRBV5-6 and TRBJ1-6; D possibly corresponds to TRBD1 (6 bases). This CDR3 region has 13 residues. Germline V gene sequence: CDR1 SGHDT, CDR2 YYEEEE. V lost 5 bases, J lost 10 bases, and 13 bases lay in between. The DNA of the CDR3 is TGTGCCAGCAGGGTGGACAGTCGCTCACCCCTCCACTTT. This sequence encodes CASRVDSRSPLHF.

The chain uses TRBV25-1 and TRBJ2-5, with 8 bases fitting TRBD2. The length of the CDR3 is 17 residues. Germline CDR1 reads MGHDK; CDR2 reads SYGVNS. V trimming: 0 bases; J trimming: 7 bases; junction bases outside the gene matches: 13. In DNA form, the CDR3 reads TGTGCCAGCAGTGAATATCCAGGACTAGCAGATCTGGGGACCCAGTACTTC. It is translated as CASSEYPGLADLGTQYF.

This clone was recorded once. The chain is built from TRBV7-6 and TRBJ1-4; 10 nucleotides align to TRBD1. The germline gives CDR1 SGHVS, CDR2 FNYEAQ. The CDR3 covers 17 residues. V shed 5 bases and J 2 bases; nucleotides not matched to a gene: 8. The CDR3 region has the DNA TGTGCCAGCAGCAAGACAGGGGGCCGGGGGACTAATGAAAAACTGTTTTTT. Translating it yields CASSKTGGRGTNEKLFF.

The sample holds one count of this clone. The chain couples TRBV30 to TRBJ2-2, with D unresolved. The CDR3 spans 15 residues. Germline lookup yields CDR1 GTSNPN and CDR2 SVGIG (reference sequence). V shed 3 bases and J shed 2 bases, with 13 bases lying between them. This CDR3 reads CAWRRPPANTGELFF. CDR3 nucleotide sequence: TGTGCCTGGAGGCGGCCCCCGGCTAACACCGGGGAGCTGTTTTTT.

V and J are TRBV6-5 and TRBJ2-3, with 12 bases that match TRBD2. The ends lost 4 bases at V and 5 bases at J; junction bases unmatched: 4. The CDR3 loop spans 15 amino acids. Germline V gives CDR1 MNHEY, CDR2 SVGAGI. CDR3 loop: CASSSGLAGRDTQYF. CDR3 coding DNA: TGTGCCAGCAGTTCTGGACTAGCGGGGAGAGATACGCAGTATTTT.

This rearrangement joins TRBV11-1 to TRBJ2-1, with TRBD2 matching 7 bases. The CDR3 extends over 13 amino acids. Germline lookup yields CDR1 SGHAT and CDR2 FQDESV (reference sequence). After removal of 5 bases from V and 8 bases from J, the junction contained 6 bases not matched to a gene. CDR3 residues: CASSGLLAYEQFF. The CDR3 DNA is TGTGCCAGCAGCGGATTACTAGCGTATGAGCAGTTCTTC.

This chain connects TRBV6-1 to TRBJ1-5; D uncertain. CDR3 size: 13 residues. V was clipped by 1 base and J by 6 bases, with 7 bases between them. The germline V gene has CDR1 MNHNS and CDR2 SASEGT. CDR3 in DNA: TGTGCCAGCAGTGAAGGCGGAGGTCAGCCCCAGCATTTT. The encoded protein is CASSEGGGQPQHF.

On this clone: Other DNA sequences in the same sample also yield this CDR3. The chain employs TRBV7-9 and TRBJ2-5; TRBD1 matches 9 bases. With 5 bases clipped from V and 5 bases from J, the junction kept 6 bases outside the gene matches. From germline, CDR1 is SEHNR and CDR2 FQNEAQ (reference sequence). The CDR3 runs 14 residues. CDR3 DNA sequence: TGTGCCAGCAGCCCACGGACAGGGGTGGAGACCCAGTACTTC. Translating it yields CASSPRTGVETQYF.

The V gene is TRBV7-9, the J gene TRBJ1-2; D is unclear. CDR1 and CDR2 (germline): SEHNR, FQNEAQ (reference sequence). Trimming left V 1 base short and J 4 bases short, with 16 bases between. This CDR3 has 16 residues. The CDR3 reads CASSLVDLGESYGYTF. The CDR3 DNA is TGTGCCAGCAGCTTAGTCGATTTGGGAGAAAGCTATGGCTACACCTTC.

V usage is TRBV6-5 and J usage is TRBJ1-2; D is unclear. The CDR3 is 14 residues long. V was clipped by 0 bases and J by 3 bases, with 8 bases between them. Germline V lookup: CDR1 MNHEY, CDR2 SVGAGI. CDR3 residues: CASSYSISDYGYTF. The CDR3 region has the DNA TGTGCCAGCAGTTACTCGATATCAGACTATGGCTACACCTTC.

This clone has just one count. Other DNA sequences from this sample encode an identical CDR3 as well. This chain connects TRBV5-1 to TRBJ2-7; a possible D gene is TRBD2 (5 bases). This CDR3 spans 14 amino acids. Trimming left V 0 bases short and J 0 bases short, with 7 bases between. Germline CDR1 reads SGHRS; CDR2 reads YFSETQ. The chain's CDR3 is CASSLGGSSYEQYF. The CDR3 coding sequence is TGCGCCAGCAGCTTGGGTGGGAGCTCCTACGAGCAGTACTTC.

The chain carries TRBV5-4 and TRBJ1-1, with D perhaps matching TRBD1 (6 bases). V was pared by 4 bases and J by 7 bases, with 20 bases between. Germline assignment: CDR1 SGHNT and CDR2 YYREEE (reference sequence). The CDR3 covers 15 residues. CDR3 DNA sequence: TGTGCCAGCAGCCGTATTAGTGGAGGGGGGGGTGAAGCTTTCTTT. Protein: CASSRISGGGGEAFF.

V and J are TRBV2 and TRBJ1-4; tentative D call: TRBD1 (6 bases). The germline V and J ends were trimmed by 3 bases and 6 bases, with 14 bases remaining between them. The V gene's germline CDR1 is SNHLY and CDR2 FYNNEI. The CDR3 is 15 amino acids. The CDR3 loop reads CASSDSGQRHEKLFF. In DNA, the CDR3 is TGTGCCAGCAGTGATTCAGGACAGAGGCATGAAAAACTGTTTTTT.